This T cell receptor (beta chain) was captured in a study of CXCR3-negative and CXCR3-positive naive CD8 T cells. General study points: CXCR3-positive naive cells carried more hydrophobic TRB CDR3s than CXCR3-negative ones.

UMI-labeled 5' RACE yielded the TRB cDNA libraries. TCRdb reanalyzed the 5' RACE reads and collapses them to one entry per CDR3 protein, without DNA. This sample's clone table lists around 95,000 distinct CDR3 sequences. Notes on this clonotype: The antigen is undetermined.

The CDR3 consists of 16 residues. Germline CDR1 reads LGHNA; CDR2 reads YSLEER. The specimen sequenced was naive CXCR3+ CD8+ T cells from blood. The subset was: CD45RO-CCR7+CD27+CD95- naive CD8+ T cells expressing CXCR3 (TNR3+). V gene TRBV4-3 combines with J gene TRBJ1-5; the TRBD1 assignment by TCRdb is unverifiable without DNA. The sequence was collected from a human donor in good health. Some clones in this sample may be carry-over from other donors' samples. The CDR3 sequence: CASSQDRAGGFQPQHF.